Here is one TCR beta chain with its context. Time point meaning: after dendritic cell vaccination, including at tumor progression/relapse. Trimming removed 10 bases from V and 3 bases from J; junction bases left unmatched: 5. CDR1 and CDR2 from the germline V gene are WNHNN and SYGVQD (reference sequence). CDR3 length equals 13 residues. This entry belongs to a study of glioma-infiltrating T cells after dendritic cell vaccination. Study summary: Autologous tumor lysate was loaded overnight onto monocyte-derived dendritic cells grown about seven days with IL-4 and GM-CSF.

The immunoSEQ assay amplified TCRB CDR3 from up to roughly 2 ug DNA. The PCR used 60 V beta and 13 J beta primers. This table comes from immunoSEQ multiplex PCR, and its TCRdb copy is limited to in-frame clones, with some not included. The sample lists tens of thousands of clones, over 75% occurring once. This material consisted of blood, taken after dendritic cell vaccination. The rearrangement joins TRBV10-1 to TRBJ2-3; 9 nucleotides line up with TRBD2. The sequence came from a human donor with glioblastoma. The chain's CDR3 is CATIAGVTDTQYF. The CDR3 bases are TGCGCCACCATAGCGGGGGTTACAGATACGCAGTATTTT.